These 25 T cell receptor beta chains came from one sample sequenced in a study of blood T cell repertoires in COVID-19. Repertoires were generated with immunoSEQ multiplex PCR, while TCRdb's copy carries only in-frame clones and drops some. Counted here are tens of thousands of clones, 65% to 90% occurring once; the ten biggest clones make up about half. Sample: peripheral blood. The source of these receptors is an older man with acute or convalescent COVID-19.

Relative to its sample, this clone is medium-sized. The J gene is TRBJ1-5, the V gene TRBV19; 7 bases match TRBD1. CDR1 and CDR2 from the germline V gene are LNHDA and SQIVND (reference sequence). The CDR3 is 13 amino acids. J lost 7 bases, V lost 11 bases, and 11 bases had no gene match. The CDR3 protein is CAASGTVEQPQHF. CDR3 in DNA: TGTGCCGCTAGCGGGACAGTTGAACAGCCCCAGCATTTT.

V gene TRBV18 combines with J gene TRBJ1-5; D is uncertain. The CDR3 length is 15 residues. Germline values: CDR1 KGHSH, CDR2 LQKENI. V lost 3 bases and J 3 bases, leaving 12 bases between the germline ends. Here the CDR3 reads CASSPSGRPNQPQHF. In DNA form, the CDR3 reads TGTGCCAGCTCACCCTCGGGGAGGCCCAATCAGCCCCAGCATTTT. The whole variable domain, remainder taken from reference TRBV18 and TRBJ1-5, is NAGVMQNPRHLVRRRGQEARLRCSPMKGHSHVYWYRQLPEEGLKFMVYLQKENIIDESGMPKERFSAEFPKEGPSILRIQQVVRGDSAAYFCASSPSGRPNQPQHFGDGTRLSIL.

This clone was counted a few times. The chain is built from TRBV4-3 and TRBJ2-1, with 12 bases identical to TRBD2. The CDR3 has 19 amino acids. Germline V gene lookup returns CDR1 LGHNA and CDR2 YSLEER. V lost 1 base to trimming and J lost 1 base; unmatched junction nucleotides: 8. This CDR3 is CASSQGRLAGAGSYNEQFF. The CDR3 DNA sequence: TGCGCCAGCAGCCAAGGACGACTAGCGGGAGCCGGATCCTACAATGAGCAGTTCTTC.

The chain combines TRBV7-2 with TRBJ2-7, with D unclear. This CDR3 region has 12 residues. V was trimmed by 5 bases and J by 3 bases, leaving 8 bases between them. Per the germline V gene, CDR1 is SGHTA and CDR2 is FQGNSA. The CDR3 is CASSPYYYEQYF. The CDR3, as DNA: TGTGCCAGCAGCCCGTACTACTACGAGCAGTACTTC.

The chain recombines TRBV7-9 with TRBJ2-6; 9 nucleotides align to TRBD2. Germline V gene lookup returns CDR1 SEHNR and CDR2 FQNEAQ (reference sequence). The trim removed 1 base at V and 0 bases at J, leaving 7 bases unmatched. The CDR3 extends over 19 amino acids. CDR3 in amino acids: CASSLGRGGAFSGANVLTF. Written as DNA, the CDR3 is TGTGCCAGCAGCTTAGGCCGCGGGGGGGCTTTCTCTGGGGCCAACGTCCTGACTTTC. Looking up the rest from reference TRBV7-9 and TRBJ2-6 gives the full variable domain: DTGVSQNPRHKITKRGQNVTFRCDPISEHNRLYWYRQTLGQGPEFLTYFQNEAQLEKSRLLSDRFSAERPKGSFSTLEIQRTEQGDSAMYLCASSLGRGGAFSGANVLTFGAGSRLTVL.

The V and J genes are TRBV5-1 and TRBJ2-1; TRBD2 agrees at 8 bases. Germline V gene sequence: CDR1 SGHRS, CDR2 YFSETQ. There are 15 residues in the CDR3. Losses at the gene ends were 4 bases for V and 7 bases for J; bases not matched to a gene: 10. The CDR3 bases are TGCGCCAGCAGCCGGAGGACTAGCACCCCGAATGAGCAGTTCTTC. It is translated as CASSRRTSTPNEQFF.

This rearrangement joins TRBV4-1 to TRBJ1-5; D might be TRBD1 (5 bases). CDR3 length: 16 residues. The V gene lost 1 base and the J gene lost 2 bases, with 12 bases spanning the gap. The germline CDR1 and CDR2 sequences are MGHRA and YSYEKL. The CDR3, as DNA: TGCGCCAGCAGCCAAGGGCCCGGCAGGGGCAATCAGCCCCAGCATTTT. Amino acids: CASSQGPGRGNQPQHF.

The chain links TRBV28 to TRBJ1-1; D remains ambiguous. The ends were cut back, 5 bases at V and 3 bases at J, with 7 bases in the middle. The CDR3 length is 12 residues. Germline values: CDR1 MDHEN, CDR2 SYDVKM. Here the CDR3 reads CASSPVYTEAFF. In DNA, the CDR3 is TGTGCCAGCAGTCCGGTATACACTGAAGCTTTCTTT.

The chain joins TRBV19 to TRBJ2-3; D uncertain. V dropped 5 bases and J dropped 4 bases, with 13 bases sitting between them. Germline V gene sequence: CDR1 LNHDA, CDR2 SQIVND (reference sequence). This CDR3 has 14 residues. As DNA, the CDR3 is TGTGCCAGTAGTCCCTTGGTTAGCTCAGATACGCAGTATTTT. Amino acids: CASSPLVSSDTQYF.

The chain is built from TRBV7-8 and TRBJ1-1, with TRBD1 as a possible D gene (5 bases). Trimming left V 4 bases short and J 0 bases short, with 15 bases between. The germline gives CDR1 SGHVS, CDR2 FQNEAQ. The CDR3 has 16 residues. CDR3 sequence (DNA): TGTGCCAGCAGCTCCACAACCCGGGGGATGAACACTGAAGCTTTCTTT. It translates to CASSSTTRGMNTEAFF.

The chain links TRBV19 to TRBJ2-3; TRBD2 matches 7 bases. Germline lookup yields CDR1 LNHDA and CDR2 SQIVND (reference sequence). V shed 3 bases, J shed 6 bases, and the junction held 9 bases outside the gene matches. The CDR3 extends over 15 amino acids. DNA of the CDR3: TGTGCCAGTAGTATCGGTAGCGGGTCTGGGGATACGCAGTATTTT. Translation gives CASSIGSGSGDTQYF.

The CDR3 sequence: CASSLSRDRGVDTQYF. For the CDR3, the DNA is TGTGCCAGCAGTCTCTCCCGGGACAGGGGGGTAGATACGCAGTATTTT. The chain links TRBV27 to TRBJ2-3; 11 bases line up with TRBD1. CDR3 length: 16 amino acids. V lost 5 bases and J lost 5; bases outside the gene matches: 9. Germline V lookup: CDR1 MNHEY, CDR2 SMNVEV (reference sequence).

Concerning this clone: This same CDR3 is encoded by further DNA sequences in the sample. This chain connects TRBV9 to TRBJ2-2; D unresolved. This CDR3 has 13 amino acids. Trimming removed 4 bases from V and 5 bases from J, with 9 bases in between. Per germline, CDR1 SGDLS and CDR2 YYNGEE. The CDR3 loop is CASSPRRTGELFF. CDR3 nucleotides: TGTGCCAGCAGCCCCCGGCGGACCGGGGAGCTGTTTTTT.

The chain's CDR3 is CASSLQGTYGYTF. The CDR3 bases are TGTGCCAGCAGCCTCCAGGGAACCTATGGCTACACCTTC. The chain carries TRBV5-6 and TRBJ1-2; a possible D gene is TRBD1 (5 bases). This CDR3 region has 13 residues. Trimming removed 4 bases at V and 4 bases at J, with 11 bases between. Germline V gene lookup returns CDR1 SGHDT and CDR2 YYEEEE.

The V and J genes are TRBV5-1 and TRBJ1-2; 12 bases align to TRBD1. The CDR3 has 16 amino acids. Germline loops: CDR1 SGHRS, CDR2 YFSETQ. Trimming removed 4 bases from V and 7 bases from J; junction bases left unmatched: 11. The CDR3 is CASSLTAGQGASGYTF. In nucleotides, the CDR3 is TGCGCCAGCAGCCTGACGGCGGGACAGGGGGCCTCTGGCTACACCTTC. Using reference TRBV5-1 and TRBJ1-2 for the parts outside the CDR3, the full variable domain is KAGVTQTPRYLIKTRGQQVTLSCSPISGHRSVSWYQQTPGQGLQFLFEYFSETQRNKGNFPGRFSGRQFSNSRSEMNVSTLELGDSALYLCASSLTAGQGASGYTFGSGTRLTVV.

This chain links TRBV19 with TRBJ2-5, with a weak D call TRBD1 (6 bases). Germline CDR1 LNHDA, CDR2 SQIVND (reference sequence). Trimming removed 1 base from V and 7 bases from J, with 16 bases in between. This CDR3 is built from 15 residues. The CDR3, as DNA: TGTGCCAGTAGTATAGGGGGAGCAGGGGATGGGACCCAGTACTTC. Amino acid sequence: CASSIGGAGDGTQYF.

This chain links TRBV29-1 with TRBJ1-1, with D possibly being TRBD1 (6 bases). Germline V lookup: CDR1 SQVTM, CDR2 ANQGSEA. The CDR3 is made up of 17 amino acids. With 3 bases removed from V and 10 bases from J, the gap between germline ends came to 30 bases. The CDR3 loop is CSVDVFTIRWQGSAAFF. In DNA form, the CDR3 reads TGCAGCGTTGATGTATTCACGATTCGGTGGCAGGGGTCGGCAGCTTTCTTT.

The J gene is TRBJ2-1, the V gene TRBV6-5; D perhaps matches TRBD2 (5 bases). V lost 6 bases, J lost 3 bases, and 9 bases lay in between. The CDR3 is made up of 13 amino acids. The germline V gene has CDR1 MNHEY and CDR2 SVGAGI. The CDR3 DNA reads TGTGCCAGCAGGGCAGCGGTCTACAATGAGCAGTTCTTC. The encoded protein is CASRAAVYNEQFF.

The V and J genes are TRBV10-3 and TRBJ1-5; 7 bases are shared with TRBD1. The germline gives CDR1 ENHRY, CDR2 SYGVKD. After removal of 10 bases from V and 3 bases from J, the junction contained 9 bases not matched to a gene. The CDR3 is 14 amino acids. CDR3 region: CATRAGQDNQPQHF. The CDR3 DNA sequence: TGTGCCACCCGGGCAGGACAGGACAATCAGCCCCAGCATTTT.

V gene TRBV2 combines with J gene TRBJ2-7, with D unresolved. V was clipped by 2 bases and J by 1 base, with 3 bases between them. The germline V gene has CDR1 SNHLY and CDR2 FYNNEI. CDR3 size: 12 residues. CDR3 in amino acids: CASSEQSYEQYF. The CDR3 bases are TGTGCCAGCAGTGAACAGTCCTACGAGCAGTACTTC.

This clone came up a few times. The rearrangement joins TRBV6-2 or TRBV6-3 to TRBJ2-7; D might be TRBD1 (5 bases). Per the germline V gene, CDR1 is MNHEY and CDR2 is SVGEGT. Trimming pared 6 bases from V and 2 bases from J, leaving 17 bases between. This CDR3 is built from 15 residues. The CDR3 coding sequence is TGTGCCAGCAGCACACACCAGGGCTCTGCCTACGAGCAGTACTTC. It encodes CASSTHQGSAYEQYF.

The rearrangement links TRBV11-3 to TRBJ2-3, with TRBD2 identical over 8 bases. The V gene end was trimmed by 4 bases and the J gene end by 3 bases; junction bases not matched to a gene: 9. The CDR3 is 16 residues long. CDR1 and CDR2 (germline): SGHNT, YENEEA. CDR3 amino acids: CASSSGGAPSTDTQYF. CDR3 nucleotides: TGTGCCAGCAGCTCGGGGGGGGCCCCTTCAACAGATACGCAGTATTTT. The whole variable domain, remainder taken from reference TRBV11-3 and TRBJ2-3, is EAGVVQSPRYKIIEKKQPVAFWCNPISGHNTLYWYLQNLGQGPELLIRYENEEAVDDSQLPKDRFSAERLKGVDSTLKIQPAELGDSAVYLCASSSGGAPSTDTQYFGPGTRLTVL.

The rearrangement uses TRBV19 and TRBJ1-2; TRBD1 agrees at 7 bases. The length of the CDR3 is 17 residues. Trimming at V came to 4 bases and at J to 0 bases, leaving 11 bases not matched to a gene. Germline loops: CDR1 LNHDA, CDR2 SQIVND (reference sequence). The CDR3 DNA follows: TGTGCCAGTAGTAAAACCGGGACAGACATCTCTAACTATGGCTACACCTTC. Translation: CASSKTGTDISNYGYTF.

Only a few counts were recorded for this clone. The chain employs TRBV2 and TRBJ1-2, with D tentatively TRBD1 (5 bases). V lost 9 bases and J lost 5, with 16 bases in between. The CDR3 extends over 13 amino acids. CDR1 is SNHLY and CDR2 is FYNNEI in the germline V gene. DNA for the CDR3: TGTGCCAGGGAGGGGACGGGAGGTTATGGCTACACCTTC. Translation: CAREGTGGYGYTF.

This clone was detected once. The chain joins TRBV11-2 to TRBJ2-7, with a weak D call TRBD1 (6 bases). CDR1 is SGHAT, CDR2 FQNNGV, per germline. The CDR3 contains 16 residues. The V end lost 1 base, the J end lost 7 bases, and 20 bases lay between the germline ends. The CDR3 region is CASSLGADRFSSEQYF. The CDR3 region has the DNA TGTGCCAGCAGCTTAGGAGCAGACAGGTTCTCTTCGGAGCAGTACTTC.